The rows below give T cell receptor beta chains drawn from one sample of a study of blood T cell repertoires in COVID-19. Data came from immunoSEQ multiplex PCR; TCRdb stores just in-frame clones and leaves some out. This table holds roughly 64,000 clones, approximately 92% found once. The specimen was peripheral blood. The receptors were gathered from a woman of 80 years or more with active COVID-19. The CDR3 runs from the conserved cysteine through the conserved F or W. The order of the fields is V gene, J gene, CDR3 protein.

TRBV2	TRBJ1-5	CASRTGTAGNQPQHF
TRBV19	TRBJ2-6	CASSGGGRMGSGANVLTF
TRBV3-1/TRBV3-2	TRBJ2-5	CASSQDVSDGGTQYF
TRBV10-3	TRBJ1-6	CAISRGQGAQSSPLHF
TRBV19	TRBJ2-2	CASSAQGGVNTGELFF
TRBV10-1	TRBJ2-7	CASSESMGLMEYF
TRBV4-1	TRBJ1-2	CASSPASDRYYGYTF
TRBV18	TRBJ1-3	CASSPAESSGNTIYF
TRBV13	TRBJ1-4	CASSPSGQGNRGDEKLFF
TRBV10-3	TRBJ2-3	CAISEGLAGGPNTQYF
TRBV28	TRBJ2-4	CASSLPGGPDYIQYF
TRBV3-1/TRBV3-2	TRBJ2-2	CASSQLGLAGGNTGELFF
TRBV28	TRBJ2-2	CASSLLKRGELFF
TRBV4-1	TRBJ1-3	CASTLGHEAPGNTIYF
TRBV5-1	TRBJ1-2	CASSRSGGFNGYTF
TRBV27	TRBJ1-4	CASSVWGGATNEKLFF
TRBV19	TRBJ1-2	CASSASTGIYGYTF
TRBV5-6	TRBJ2-5	CASSSLGGQETQYF
TRBV5-1	TRBJ1-1	CARGLPQDTEAFF
TRBV11-1	TRBJ1-4	CASGTGTAVEKLFF
TRBV27	TRBJ2-7	CASSLFSLPGQGVNEQYF
TRBV20-1	TRBJ1-2	CSAIGMGGYTF
TRBV12-3/TRBV12-4	TRBJ2-3	CASKGLTDTQYF
TRBV7-2	TRBJ1-2	CASSFRAGEARYGYTF
TRBV27	TRBJ2-1	CASSSLLAGSYNEQFF
TRBV7-2	TRBJ2-3	CASSLEVGAGVGADTQYF
TRBV18	TRBJ1-3	CASSPSPPRGSGNTIYF
TRBV24-1	TRBJ2-1	CATGRQGGNEQFF
TRBV10-2	TRBJ1-3	CASSGQGLGGNTIYF
TRBV30	TRBJ2-7	CAWSESGSYEQYF
TRBV10-2	TRBJ1-4	CASSFNRDEKLFF
TRBV4-1	TRBJ1-4	CASSQGQAEKLFF